A selection of T cell receptor beta chains follows, all from one sample in a study of blood T cells in healthy people across ages. Each CDR3 protein gets one entry after TCRdb re-called the 5' RACE reads with MiXCR. Of around 800,000 distinct CDR3 sequences detected, 25% to 30% appear once; the ten largest clones hold around 3%. This sample was also put to use in a study of T cells of mothers and their children.

Sequencing was carried out using blood. These receptors all come from a boy younger than 18 in good health. The CDR3 runs from the conserved cysteine through the conserved F or W. The D gene is left open where the match is weak. Part of the rows lack a size; the others show once, few, many or a class for expanded clones.

clone_size j_call v_call d_call cdr3_nt cdr3_aa
NA TRBJ1-5 TRBV12-3/TRBV12-4 NA TGTGCCAGTAGGGACGGGGGCAATCAGCCCCAGCATTTT CASRDGGNQPQHF
NA TRBJ1-2 TRBV28 TRBD1 TGTGCCAGCCGTGGAGGACAGGGGAGGCAATCGGGCTACACCTTC CASRGGQGRQSGYTF
NA TRBJ2-5 TRBV11-1 TRBD1 TGTGCCAGCAGCACGACGACAGGGGACGGGACCCAGTACTTC CASSTTTGDGTQYF
once TRBJ2-3 TRBV7-6 NA TGTGCCAGCAGCCCGGGATGGGCTAGCACAGATACGCAGTATTTT CASSPGWASTDTQYF
few TRBJ2-1 TRBV27 TRBD1 TGTGCCAGCAGTTCATCCGGGACAGGGATAAGGGCATACAATGAGCAGTTCTTC CASSSSGTGIRAYNEQFF
few TRBJ1-2 TRBV6-5 TRBD1 TGTGCCAGCAGTTGGAACAGGGGGGGTGGCTACACCTTC CASSWNRGGGYTF
NA TRBJ2-7 TRBV6-6 TRBD2 TGTGCCAGCAGTTTCGCGAGGGCGGGGGGTTACGAGCAGTACTTC CASSFARAGGYEQYF
few TRBJ2-7 TRBV2 TRBD2 TGTGCCAGCATCTCGACTAGCGGGGGGCCATCCTACGAGCAGTACTTC CASISTSGGPSYEQYF
few TRBJ1-1 TRBV27 TRBD1 TGTGCCAGCAGCCGGGGACAGGGCGCTGGGGGGAACACTGAAGCTTTCTTT CASSRGQGAGGNTEAFF
few TRBJ2-5 TRBV5-1 NA TGCGCCAGCAGCTCCGGGGCCAAAGAGACCCAGTACTTC CASSSGAKETQYF
NA TRBJ2-7 TRBV10-3 NA TGTGCCATCAGAGACTACGAGCAGTACTTC CAIRDYEQYF
NA TRBJ2-5 TRBV20-1 TRBD2 TGCAGTGCTCAGACTAGCGGGGGGTCTCAAGAGACCCAGTACTTC CSAQTSGGSQETQYF
NA TRBJ2-7 TRBV2 NA TGTGCCAGCAGAGGGGTCCCCTACGAGCAGTACTTC CASRGVPYEQYF
many TRBJ1-3 TRBV7-9 NA TGTGCCAGCAGCTTCGACCACTCTGGAAACACCATATATTTT CASSFDHSGNTIYF
few TRBJ2-5 TRBV11-2 TRBD2 TGTGCCAGCAGCTTCGAGCGAGCGGGGAGAACCCAAGAGACCCAGTACTTC CASSFERAGRTQETQYF
few TRBJ2-1 TRBV29-1 NA TGCAGCGTTGGGCGGACCTACAATGAGCAGTTCTTC CSVGRTYNEQFF
few TRBJ2-1 TRBV6-6 NA TGTGCCAGCAGTGGGGTGGATGAGCAGTTCTTC CASSGVDEQFF
NA TRBJ2-7 TRBV4-1 NA TGCGCCAGCAGCCAGGGGACGGCCCTCTACGAGCAGTACTTC CASSQGTALYEQYF
few TRBJ1-1 TRBV5-1 TRBD1 TGCGCCAGCAGCGCTGGGACAGGGGGGGCGGACACTGAAGCTTTCTTT CASSAGTGGADTEAFF
NA TRBJ1-4 TRBV29-1 NA TGCAGCGTTGAGTGGACAGCAACTAATGAAAAACTGTTTTTT CSVEWTATNEKLFF
NA TRBJ2-1 TRBV7-3 TRBD2 TGTGCCAGCAGCCGCAGCGGGGGCTTTAACAATGAGCAGTTCTTC CASSRSGGFNNEQFF
once TRBJ2-7 TRBV28 TRBD1 TGCGCCAGCAGTTTGGTGGGACAGGGGACCTACGAGCAGTACTTC CASSLVGQGTYEQYF
few TRBJ2-3 TRBV7-9 NA TGTGCCAGCAGCTTTACGGGGCGGAGCACAGATACGCAGTATTTT CASSFTGRSTDTQYF
NA TRBJ2-7 TRBV20-1 TRBD1 TGCAGTGCTAGATGGTTTTCGGGACAGTCCTACGAGCAGTACTTC CSARWFSGQSYEQYF
NA TRBJ2-5 TRBV5-1 NA TGCGCCAGCAGCGATCAGGGGGGGGAGACCCAGTACTTC CASSDQGGETQYF
NA TRBJ2-7 TRBV20-1 NA TGCAGTGCTAGAGAGACAGCTGCCGAGCAGTACTTC CSARETAAEQYF
NA TRBJ1-1 TRBV12-3/TRBV12-4 NA TGTGCCAGCAGATCCCCGGGGGGGGTCCTCGCTTTCTTT CASRSPGGVLAFF
few TRBJ2-7 TRBV6-5 NA TGTGCCAGCAGTTATGGGGGTCCCAGCTCCTACGAGCAGTACTTC CASSYGGPSSYEQYF
few TRBJ1-3 TRBV3-1 TRBD1 TGTGCCAGCAGCCCGAGTCGGACAGGGGGAAACACCATATATTTT CASSPSRTGGNTIYF
NA TRBJ2-7 TRBV12-3/TRBV12-4 TRBD1 TGTGCCAGCAGTAGGGGGCAGAGGTTGGGCGAGCAGTACTTC CASSRGQRLGEQYF
NA TRBJ2-7 TRBV28 NA TGTGCCAGCAGTAATCGGGGGGCTATGTACGAGCAGTACTTC CASSNRGAMYEQYF
NA TRBJ1-5 TRBV6-6 NA TGTGCCAGCAGTTACTCAGGGCAGGGTCGTCAGCCCCAGCATTTT CASSYSGQGRQPQHF
few TRBJ2-7 TRBV10-3 NA TGTGCCATCAGTGAAACAGGGAGCTCCTACGAGCAGTACTTC CAISETGSSYEQYF
NA TRBJ1-2 TRBV2 NA TGTGCCAGCAGGACAACCCTTGGAGGCTACACCTTC CASRTTLGGYTF
few TRBJ2-7 TRBV3-1 TRBD1 TGTGCCAGCAGCCGGACTCAACTGACAGGGAGCTCCTACGAGCAGTACTTC CASSRTQLTGSSYEQYF
NA TRBJ1-2 TRBV29-1 NA TGCAGCGTTGTCGGGGCAGGGGCATATGGCTACACCTTC CSVVGAGAYGYTF
NA TRBJ1-3 TRBV9 NA TGTGCCAGCAGCGCAAAGGACCGGGATAAAAACACCATATATTTT CASSAKDRDKNTIYF
NA TRBJ2-1 TRBV7-3 NA TGTGCCAGCAGCTTAACTCAAGAAGAGGGGAGAAATGAGCAGTTCTTC CASSLTQEEGRNEQFF
NA TRBJ2-5 TRBV29-1 TRBD2 TGCAGCGTTGAAGAGCAGCGGGGAGAGACCCAGTACTTC CSVEEQRGETQYF
many TRBJ2-1 TRBV6-6 NA TGTGCCAGCACGCAGATCCGGTGGAGTAACGATGAGCAGTTCTTC CASTQIRWSNDEQFF
NA TRBJ2-4 TRBV6-6 TRBD2 TGTGCCAGCAGTTGGGGACTAGCGGGGGGCTTGACGAAAAACATTCAGTACTTC CASSWGLAGGLTKNIQYF
NA TRBJ2-5 TRBV28 TRBD1 TGTGCCAGCAGCGCCGGGACAGGGAGAATCGGGACCCAGTACTTC CASSAGTGRIGTQYF
NA TRBJ1-2 TRBV2 NA TGTGCCAGCAGTGAGCGGGGGAACTATGGCTACACCTTC CASSERGNYGYTF
NA TRBJ2-3 TRBV7-3 TRBD1 TGTGCCAGCAGCCCGACAGGGGGAGGTGACACAGATACGCAGTATTTT CASSPTGGGDTDTQYF
few TRBJ2-2 TRBV18 NA TGTGCCAGCTCACCCCACGACAGAAACACCGGGGAGCTGTTTTTT CASSPHDRNTGELFF
many TRBJ2-5 TRBV28 NA TGTGCCAGCAGTCCCCTCTTGGAGACCCAGTACTTC CASSPLLETQYF
NA TRBJ2-5 TRBV5-1 NA TGCGCCAGCACCCTCGAAGGCAGGGCGGGGGCAGAGACCCAGTACTTC CASTLEGRAGAETQYF
few TRBJ2-5 TRBV28 TRBD1 TGTGCCAGCAGTTTAGAGGCGCGGACAGGGGTCTTAGAAGAGACCCAGTACTTC CASSLEARTGVLEETQYF
NA TRBJ2-3 TRBV12-3/TRBV12-4 NA TGTGCCAGCACCGCAGGCCACCGCCCTAGCACAGATACGCAGTATTTT CASTAGHRPSTDTQYF
few TRBJ2-7 TRBV6-6 NA TGTGCCAGCAGTTACACCAGGGGCGAGCAGTACTTC CASSYTRGEQYF
NA TRBJ2-7 TRBV7-7 TRBD1 TGTGCCAGCAGCGCCGGGACAGGGTACGAGCAGTACTTC CASSAGTGYEQYF
NA TRBJ2-3 TRBV12-3/TRBV12-4 TRBD2 TGTGCCAGCAGTGTGACTAGCAGAGATACAACAGATACGCAGTATTTT CASSVTSRDTTDTQYF